The rows below give T cell receptor beta chains drawn from one sample of a study of cytomegalovirus exposure and HLA in healthy donors. Clones were read by immunoSEQ multiplex PCR, and TCRdb kept only the in-frame ones, dropping some. The profile shows under 150,000 clones, around nine tenths of them singletons. The sequenced sample consisted of PBMCs. These receptors were collected from a man aged 18 to 29 in good health and CMV-seropositive. CDR3s include the opening cysteine and the closing phenylalanine or tryptophan. D genes are given only for firm matches. Clone size is given for some rows only: seen once, a few or many times, or a class if the clone is expanded.

J,length,D,V,size,DNA,CDR3
TRBJ1-2,16,TRBD1,TRBV7-9,-,TGTGCCAGCAGCTGGGGACAGGGGGCTAGAGGTTATGGCTACACCTTC,CASSWGQGARGYGYTF
TRBJ2-1,15,TRBD1,TRBV6-1,-,TGTGCCAGCGGGCGTGGGGACAGGGCCCACAATGAGCAGTTCTTC,CASGRGDRAHNEQFF
TRBJ1-5,12,TRBD1,TRBV30,-,TGTGCCGGTACGACAGGGTGGGGGCCCCAGCATTTT,CAGTTGWGPQHF
TRBJ2-2,15,TRBD2,TRBV9,-,TGTGCCAGCAGCGTACGGGGGGTGGACACCGGGGAGCTGTTTTTT,CASSVRGVDTGELFF
TRBJ2-2,13,TRBD1,TRBV7-9,-,TGTGCCAGCAGCCAGACAGGGCCCGGGGAGCTGTTTTTT,CASSQTGPGELFF
TRBJ2-2,16,TRBD2,TRBV6-5,few,TGTGCCAGCAGTTATTCCGGGAGGAGGGTGTCCGGGGAGCTGTTTTTT,CASSYSGRRVSGELFF
TRBJ2-6,15,-,TRBV7-9,-,TGTGCCAGCAGCCGCGCAGGCTCTGGGGCCAACGTCCTGACTTTC,CASSRAGSGANVLTF
TRBJ2-1,12,-,TRBV9,-,TGTGCCAGCAGCGTAGTCATGGGGACTCAGTTCTTC,CASSVVMGTQFF
TRBJ2-5,13,-,TRBV10-2,-,TGCGCCAGCAGTGGGACAGTGGAAGAGACCCAGTACTTC,CASSGTVEETQYF
TRBJ1-5,15,-,TRBV5-4,-,TGTGCCAGCAACTTAAGGTCGGGGAACAATCAGCCCCAGCATTTT,CASNLRSGNNQPQHF
TRBJ2-2,14,-,TRBV5-1,-,TGCGCCAGCAGCTTGGCCGGGGGCACCGGGGAGCTGTTTTTT,CASSLAGGTGELFF
TRBJ2-7,12,-,TRBV6-6,-,TGTGCCAGCAGCCCCATTGGTAGCGAGCAGTACTTC,CASSPIGSEQYF
TRBJ1-6,12,-,TRBV2,few,TGTGCCAGTTGGACAGCGGATTCACCCCTCCACTTT,CASWTADSPLHF
TRBJ1-5,16,TRBD1,TRBV19,-,TGTGCCAGTAGCCCCTGGCTACAGGGGAGCAATCAGCCCCAGCATTTT,CASSPWLQGSNQPQHF
TRBJ1-5,15,-,TRBV28,-,TGTGCCAGTAGTCGCGGGGCCGGGAGCAATCAGCCCCAGCATTTT,CASSRGAGSNQPQHF
TRBJ2-6,16,TRBD1,TRBV7-9,few,TGTGCCAGCAGCTCAGGCAGGGACAGTGGGGCCAACGTCCTGACTTTC,CASSSGRDSGANVLTF
TRBJ1-2,14,TRBD1,TRBV2,-,TGTGCCAGCAGTCCGACAGGGGGTAACTATGGCTACACCTTC,CASSPTGGNYGYTF
TRBJ2-5,13,-,TRBV5-3,-,TGTGCCAGAAGCCCTACTAGACAAGAGACCCAGTACTTC,CARSPTRQETQYF
TRBJ1-1,15,-,TRBV9,-,TGTGCCAGCAGCGTCTACTCCACGATGGACACTGAAGCTTTCTTT,CASSVYSTMDTEAFF
TRBJ2-7,13,TRBD1,TRBV7-9,-,TGTGCCAGCAGCTTAGGGGACAGTTACGAGCAGTACTTC,CASSLGDSYEQYF
TRBJ2-7,15,-,TRBV27,-,TGTGCCAGCAGTTTAAGGAGTAGCCTGAGCTACGAGCAGTACTTC,CASSLRSSLSYEQYF
TRBJ2-1,15,TRBD2,TRBV10-2,-,TGCGCCAGCAGAGGAGGAGGACTAGCGGACAATGAGCAGTTCTTC,CASRGGGLADNEQFF
TRBJ1-2,14,-,TRBV4-2,few,TGTGCCAGCAGCCCTCAGGGGCAGCCCTATGGCTACACCTTC,CASSPQGQPYGYTF
TRBJ2-7,12,TRBD1,TRBV27,-,TGTGCCAGCAGTTTGGACAGGGGCGAGCAGTACTTC,CASSLDRGEQYF
TRBJ2-7,15,TRBD1,TRBV13,once,TGTGCCAGCAGCTACGGACAGGGGGCCTCCTACGAGCAGTACTTC,CASSYGQGASYEQYF
TRBJ2-1,16,-,TRBV4-1,once,TGCGCCAGCAGCCAAGTAGATCTTATTAGCATCAATGAGCAGTTCTTC,CASSQVDLISINEQFF
TRBJ1-1,15,-,TRBV11-2,-,TGTGCCAGCAGCCTCCTGACAGTTATGAACACTGAAGCTTTCTTT,CASSLLTVMNTEAFF
TRBJ2-5,10,-,TRBV29-1,-,TGCAGCGTTAGGAGAGAGACCCAGTACTTC,CSVRRETQYF
TRBJ1-1,16,-,TRBV10-3,-,TGTGCCATCAGTGATGAGGCCCCGGGGAGGAACACTGAAGCTTTCTTT,CAISDEAPGRNTEAFF
TRBJ2-5,17,TRBD2,TRBV5-1,-,TGCGCCAGCAGCAGAAATCTAGCGGGGGGGCCCCTAGAGACCCAGTACTTC,CASSRNLAGGPLETQYF
TRBJ2-7,12,-,TRBV11-2,once,TGTGCCAGCAGCATCTTTAACTACGAGCAGTACTTC,CASSIFNYEQYF
TRBJ2-3,14,-,TRBV12-5,-,TGTGCTAGTGGTTTGGAAGCGGCCACAGATACGCAGTATTTT,CASGLEAATDTQYF
TRBJ1-2,15,TRBD1,TRBV18,-,TGTGCCAGCTCACAGCGACAGGGGGTCGCCTATGGCTACACCTTC,CASSQRQGVAYGYTF
TRBJ2-1,15,TRBD1,TRBV28,-,TGTGCCAGCAGTTTATCCGCAGGGGGCTACAATGAGCAGTTCTTC,CASSLSAGGYNEQFF
TRBJ1-2,13,-,TRBV7-9,-,TGTGCCAGCAGCACCACGGGGTTGGGGGGCTACACCTTC,CASSTTGLGGYTF
TRBJ1-6,15,-,TRBV6-5,-,TGTGCCAGCAGTGGTGACATCGTAAGATATTCACCCCTCCACTTT,CASSGDIVRYSPLHF
TRBJ1-1,14,-,TRBV6-5,-,TGTGCCAGCACCCTCGGGGGGGAAGACACTGAAGCTTTCTTT,CASTLGGEDTEAFF
TRBJ2-3,14,TRBD2,TRBV5-6,-,TGTGCCAGCAGCTTAGTTAGCGGGACAGATACGCAGTATTTT,CASSLVSGTDTQYF
TRBJ1-1,13,TRBD1,TRBV6-1,-,TGTGCCAGCAGTGCGACAGGGGACACTGAAGCTTTCTTT,CASSATGDTEAFF
TRBJ1-2,13,TRBD1,TRBV9,once,TGTGCCAGCAGCACCGGGACAGCCTATGGCTACACCTTC,CASSTGTAYGYTF
TRBJ2-3,13,TRBD1,TRBV5-1,-,TGCGCCAGCAGCTTGGCAGGGGGAGATACGCAGTATTTT,CASSLAGGDTQYF
TRBJ1-3,15,-,TRBV6-5,-,TGTGCCAGCAGTTCTACAGGAGGTTACAGGGACACCATATATTTT,CASSSTGGYRDTIYF
TRBJ2-5,10,-,TRBV20-1,-,TGCAGTGCTCGGAGGGAGACCCAGTACTTC,CSARRETQYF
TRBJ1-5,15,-,TRBV2,few,TGTGCCAGCAGTGAAAGGACAAGCGGCAATCAGCCCCAGCATTTT,CASSERTSGNQPQHF
TRBJ1-4,12,TRBD1,TRBV10-3,-,TGTGCCATCAGCACAGGGGGTGAAAAACTGTTTTTT,CAISTGGEKLFF
TRBJ2-3,13,-,TRBV6-6,once,TGTGCCAGCAGTTGGCGGCCGACGAATACGCAGTATTTT,CASSWRPTNTQYF
TRBJ2-7,15,-,TRBV6-5,-,TGTGCCAGCAGTTACTCGGGGGGTTCCCTCCACGAGCAGTACTTC,CASSYSGGSLHEQYF